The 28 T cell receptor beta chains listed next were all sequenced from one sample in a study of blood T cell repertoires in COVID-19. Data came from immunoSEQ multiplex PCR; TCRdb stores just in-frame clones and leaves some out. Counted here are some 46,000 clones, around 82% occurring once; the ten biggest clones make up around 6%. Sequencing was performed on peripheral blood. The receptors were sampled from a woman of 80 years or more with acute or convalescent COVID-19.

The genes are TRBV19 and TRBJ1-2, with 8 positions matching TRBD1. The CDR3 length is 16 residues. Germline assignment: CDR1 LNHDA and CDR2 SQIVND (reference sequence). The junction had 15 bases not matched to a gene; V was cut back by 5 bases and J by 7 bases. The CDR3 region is CASSSRDRIHLGGYTF. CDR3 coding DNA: TGTGCCAGTAGTTCCCGGGACAGGATACACCTGGGTGGCTACACCTTC.

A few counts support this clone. The CDR3 here is CASSQGGAHEKLFF. Here the CDR3 DNA reads TGTGCCAGCAGCCAAGGAGGTGCGCATGAAAAACTGTTTTTT. J is TRBJ1-4 and V is TRBV3-1 (or the pseudogene TRBV3-2); D gene unclear. V lost 1 base and J 6 bases, leaving 9 bases between the germline ends. The length of the CDR3 is 14 residues. Looked up from germline, CDR1 is LGHDT and CDR2 is YNNKEL (reference sequence).

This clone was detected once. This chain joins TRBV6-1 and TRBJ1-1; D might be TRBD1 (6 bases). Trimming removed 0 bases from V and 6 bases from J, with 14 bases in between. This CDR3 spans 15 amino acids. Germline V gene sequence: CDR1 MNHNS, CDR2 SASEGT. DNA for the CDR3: TGTGCCAGCAGTGAAGCGGACAGTAACTTACCTGAAGCTTTCTTT. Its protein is CASSEADSNLPEAFF.

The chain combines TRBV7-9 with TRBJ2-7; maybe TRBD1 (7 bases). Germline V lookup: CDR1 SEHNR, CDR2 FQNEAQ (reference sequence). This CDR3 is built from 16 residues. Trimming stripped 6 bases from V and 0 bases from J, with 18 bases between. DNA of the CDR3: TGTGCCAGCAGTCGCCAGGGGGGACGTTACTCCTACGAGCAGTACTTC. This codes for CASSRQGGRYSYEQYF.

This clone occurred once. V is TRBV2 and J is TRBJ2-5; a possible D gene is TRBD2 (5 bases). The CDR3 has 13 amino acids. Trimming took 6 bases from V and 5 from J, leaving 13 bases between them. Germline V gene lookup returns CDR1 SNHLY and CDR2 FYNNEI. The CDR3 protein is CASSRGLGETQYF. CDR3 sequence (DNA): TGTGCCAGCAGCCGGGGTTTAGGCGAGACCCAGTACTTC.

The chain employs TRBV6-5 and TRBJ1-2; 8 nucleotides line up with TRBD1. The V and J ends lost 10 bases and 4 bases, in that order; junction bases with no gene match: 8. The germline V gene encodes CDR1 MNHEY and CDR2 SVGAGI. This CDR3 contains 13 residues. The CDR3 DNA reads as TGTGCCATCTCCTTTGGGACAGGCTATGGCTACACCTTC. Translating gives CAISFGTGYGYTF.

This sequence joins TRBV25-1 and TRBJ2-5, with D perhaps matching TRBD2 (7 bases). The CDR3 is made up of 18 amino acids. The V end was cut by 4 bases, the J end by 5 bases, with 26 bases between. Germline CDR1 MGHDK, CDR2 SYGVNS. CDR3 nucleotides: TGTGCCAGCAGTGCCAAAACCGGGCTGGCGGGGGCCGGGGAGACCCAGTACTTC. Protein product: CASSAKTGLAGAGETQYF.

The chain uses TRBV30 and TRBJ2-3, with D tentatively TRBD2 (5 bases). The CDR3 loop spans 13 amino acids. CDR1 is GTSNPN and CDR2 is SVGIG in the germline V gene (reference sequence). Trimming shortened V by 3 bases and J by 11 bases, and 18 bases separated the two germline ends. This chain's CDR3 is CAWSLSAAKGQYF. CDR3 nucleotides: TGTGCCTGGAGCCTCTCAGCGGCGAAGGGGCAGTATTTT.

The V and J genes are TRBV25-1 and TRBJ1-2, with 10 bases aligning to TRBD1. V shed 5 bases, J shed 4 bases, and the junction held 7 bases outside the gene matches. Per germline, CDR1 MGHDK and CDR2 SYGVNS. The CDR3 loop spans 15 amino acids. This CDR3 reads CASSHRTGGGYGYTF. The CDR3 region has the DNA TGTGCCAGCAGTCACCGGACAGGGGGAGGCTATGGCTACACCTTC.

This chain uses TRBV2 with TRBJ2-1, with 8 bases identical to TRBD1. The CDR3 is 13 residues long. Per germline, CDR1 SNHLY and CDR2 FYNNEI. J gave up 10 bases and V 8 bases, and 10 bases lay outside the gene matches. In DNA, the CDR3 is TGTGCCAGCGGATGGACAGGGAGTGGGGAGCAGTTCTTC. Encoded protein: CASGWTGSGEQFF.

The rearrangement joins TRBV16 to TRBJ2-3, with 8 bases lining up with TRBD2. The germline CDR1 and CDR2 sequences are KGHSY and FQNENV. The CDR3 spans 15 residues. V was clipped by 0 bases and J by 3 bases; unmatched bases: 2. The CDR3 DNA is TGTGCCAGCAGCCAATCCGGGACTAGTACAGATACGCAGTATTTT. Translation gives CASSQSGTSTDTQYF. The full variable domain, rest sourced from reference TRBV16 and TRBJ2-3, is GEEVAQTPKHLVRGEGQKAKLYCAPIKGHSYVFWYQQVLKNEFKFLISFQNENVFDETGMPKERFSAKCLPNSPCSLEIQATKLEDSAVYFCASSQSGTSTDTQYFGPGTRLTVL.

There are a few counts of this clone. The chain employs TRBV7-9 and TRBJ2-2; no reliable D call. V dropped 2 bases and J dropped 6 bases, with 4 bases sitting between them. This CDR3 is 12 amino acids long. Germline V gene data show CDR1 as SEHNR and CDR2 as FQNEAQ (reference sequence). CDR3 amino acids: CASSLHAGELFF. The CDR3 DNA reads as TGTGCCAGCAGCTTACATGCCGGGGAGCTGTTTTTT.

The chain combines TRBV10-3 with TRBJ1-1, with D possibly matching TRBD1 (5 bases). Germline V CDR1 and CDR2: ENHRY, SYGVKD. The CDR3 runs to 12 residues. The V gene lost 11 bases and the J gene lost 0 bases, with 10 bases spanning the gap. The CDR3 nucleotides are TGTGCCGTCTGGGGGGTGAACACTGAAGCTTTCTTT. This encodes CAVWGVNTEAFF.

The CDR3 region has the DNA TGTGCCAGCAGTGAAAGAGGGACAGGGACGGGTTCACCCCTCCACTTT. As protein: CASSERGTGTGSPLHF. This sequence joins TRBV2 and TRBJ1-6; the match to TRBD1 covers 9 bases. This CDR3 has 16 amino acids. After removal of 2 bases from V and 9 bases from J, the junction contained 8 bases not matched to a gene. Germline V gene sequence: CDR1 SNHLY, CDR2 FYNNEI.

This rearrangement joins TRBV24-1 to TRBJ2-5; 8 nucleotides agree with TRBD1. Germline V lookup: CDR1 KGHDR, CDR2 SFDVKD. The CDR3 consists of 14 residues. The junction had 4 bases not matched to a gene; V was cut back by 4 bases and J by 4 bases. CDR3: CATSDPGQGETQYF. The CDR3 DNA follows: TGTGCCACCAGTGACCCTGGACAGGGAGAGACCCAGTACTTC.

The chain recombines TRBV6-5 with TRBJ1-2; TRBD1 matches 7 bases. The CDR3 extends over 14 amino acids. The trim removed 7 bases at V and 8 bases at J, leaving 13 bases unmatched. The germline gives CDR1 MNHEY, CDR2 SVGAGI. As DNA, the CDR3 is TGTGCCAGCACCAAGACACAGGGGATAGGGGGCTACACCTTC. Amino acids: CASTKTQGIGGYTF.

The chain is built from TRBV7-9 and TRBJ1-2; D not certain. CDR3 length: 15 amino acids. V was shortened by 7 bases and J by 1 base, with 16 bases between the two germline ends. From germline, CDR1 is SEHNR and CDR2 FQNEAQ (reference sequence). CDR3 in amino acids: CASTDSTDYNYGYTF. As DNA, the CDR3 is TGTGCCAGCACCGACTCGACGGATTATAACTATGGCTACACCTTC. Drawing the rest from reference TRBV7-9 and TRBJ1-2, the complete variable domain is DTGVSQNPRHKITKRGQNVTFRCDPISEHNRLYWYRQTLGQGPEFLTYFQNEAQLEKSRLLSDRFSAERPKGSFSTLEIQRTEQGDSAMYLCASTDSTDYNYGYTFGSGTRLTVV.

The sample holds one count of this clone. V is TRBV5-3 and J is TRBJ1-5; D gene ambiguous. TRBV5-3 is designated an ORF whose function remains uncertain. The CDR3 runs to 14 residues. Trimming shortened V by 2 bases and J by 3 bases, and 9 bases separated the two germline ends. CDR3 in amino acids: CARSFSRANQPQHF. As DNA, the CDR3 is TGTGCCAGAAGCTTCTCGCGCGCCAATCAGCCCCAGCATTTT.

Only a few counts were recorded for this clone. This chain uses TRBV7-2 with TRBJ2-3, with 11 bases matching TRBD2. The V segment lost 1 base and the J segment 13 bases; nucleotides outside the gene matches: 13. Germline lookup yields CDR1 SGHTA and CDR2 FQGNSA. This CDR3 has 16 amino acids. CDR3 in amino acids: CASSLDGLAGGRGEYF. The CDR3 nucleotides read TGTGCCAGCAGCTTAGACGGCCTAGCGGGGGGCAGGGGAGAGTATTTT.

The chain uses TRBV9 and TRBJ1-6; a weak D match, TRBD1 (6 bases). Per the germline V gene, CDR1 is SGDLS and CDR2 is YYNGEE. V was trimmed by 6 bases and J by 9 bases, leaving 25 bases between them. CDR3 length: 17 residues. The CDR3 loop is CASTAGGGSPLTSPLHF. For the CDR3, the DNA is TGTGCCAGCACCGCGGGCGGGGGCAGTCCCCTTACTTCACCCCTCCACTTT.

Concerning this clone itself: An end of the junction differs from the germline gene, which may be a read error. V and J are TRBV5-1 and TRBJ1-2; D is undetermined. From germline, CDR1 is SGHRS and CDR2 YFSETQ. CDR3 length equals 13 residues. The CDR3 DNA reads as TGCGCCAGCAGCTTGGCGGTTAACGATGGCTACACCTTC. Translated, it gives CASSLAVNDGYTF.

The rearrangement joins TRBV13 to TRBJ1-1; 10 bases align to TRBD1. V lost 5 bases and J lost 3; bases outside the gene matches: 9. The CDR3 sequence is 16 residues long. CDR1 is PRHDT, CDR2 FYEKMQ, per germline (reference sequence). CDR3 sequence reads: CASSPGQGRRDTEAFF. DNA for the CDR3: TGTGCCAGCAGCCCGGGACAGGGGCGACGTGACACTGAAGCTTTCTTT.

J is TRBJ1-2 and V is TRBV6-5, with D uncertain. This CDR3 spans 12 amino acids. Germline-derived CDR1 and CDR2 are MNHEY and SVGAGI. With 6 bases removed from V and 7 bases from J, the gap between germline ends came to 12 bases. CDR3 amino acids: CASSYGSFGYTF. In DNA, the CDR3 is TGTGCCAGCAGCTATGGTTCCTTTGGCTACACCTTC.

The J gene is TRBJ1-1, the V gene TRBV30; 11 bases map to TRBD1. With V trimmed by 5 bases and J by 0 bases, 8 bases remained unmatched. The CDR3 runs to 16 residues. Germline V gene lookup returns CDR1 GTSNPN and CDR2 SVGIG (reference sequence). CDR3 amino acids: CAWLGQGEILNTEAFF. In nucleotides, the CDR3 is TGTGCCTGGCTGGGACAGGGGGAAATACTGAACACTGAAGCTTTCTTT.

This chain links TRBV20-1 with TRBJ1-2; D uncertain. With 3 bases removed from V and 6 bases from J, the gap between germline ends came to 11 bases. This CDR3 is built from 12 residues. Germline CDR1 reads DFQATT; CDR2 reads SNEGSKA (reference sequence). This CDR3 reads CSASLFENGYTF. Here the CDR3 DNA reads TGCAGTGCTAGTTTGTTTGAGAATGGCTACACCTTC.

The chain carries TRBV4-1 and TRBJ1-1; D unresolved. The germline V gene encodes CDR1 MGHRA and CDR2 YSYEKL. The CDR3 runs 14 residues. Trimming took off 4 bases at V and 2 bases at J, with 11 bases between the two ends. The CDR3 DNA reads TGCGCCAGCAGCCGGGCAGGCCTTAACACTGAAGCTTTCTTT. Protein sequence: CASSRAGLNTEAFF.

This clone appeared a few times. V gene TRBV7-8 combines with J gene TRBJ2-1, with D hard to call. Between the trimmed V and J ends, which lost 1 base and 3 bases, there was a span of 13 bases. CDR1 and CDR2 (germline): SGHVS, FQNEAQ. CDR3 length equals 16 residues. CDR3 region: CASSLEVPASYNEQFF. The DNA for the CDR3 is TGTGCCAGCAGCTTAGAAGTCCCAGCGAGCTACAATGAGCAGTTCTTC.

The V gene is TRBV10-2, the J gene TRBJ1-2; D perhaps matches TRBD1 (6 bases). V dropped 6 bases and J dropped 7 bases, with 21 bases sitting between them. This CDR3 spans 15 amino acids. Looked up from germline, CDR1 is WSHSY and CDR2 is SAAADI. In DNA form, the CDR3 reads TGCGCCAGCAGCGCCACTCCGCAGGGGTCGAGTGGCTACACCTTC. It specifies CASSATPQGSSGYTF.